These 25 T cell receptor beta chains were all obtained from the same sample, sequenced in a study of cytomegalovirus exposure and HLA in healthy donors. PCR involved 60 Vbeta and 13 Jbeta primers. The table came from immunoSEQ multiplex PCR; TCRdb's copy has only in-frame clones and leaves some out. The sample has fewer than 150,000 clones; the top ten hold 2%. The sequencing input was PBMCs. These receptors came from a woman aged 60 to 75 in good health and CMV-seronegative.

The chain joins TRBV6-1 to TRBJ1-1; possibly TRBD1 for D (5 bases). Germline loops: CDR1 MNHNS, CDR2 SASEGT. Deletions cut 4 bases from V and 3 bases from J, with 12 bases between. The CDR3 is 14 residues long. CDR3 coding DNA: TGTGCCAGCAGTGGTCAGGGTTCGTACACTGAAGCTTTCTTT. This encodes CASSGQGSYTEAFF.

This chain links TRBV5-4 with TRBJ2-7; tentative D call: TRBD2 (5 bases). V lost 1 base and J 2 bases, leaving 7 bases between the germline ends. The CDR3 spans 13 residues. Germline assignment: CDR1 SGHNT and CDR2 YYREEE (reference sequence). The CDR3 DNA follows: TGTGCCAGCAGCTTGTACGGGGCCTACGAGCAGTACTTC. This encodes CASSLYGAYEQYF.

V is TRBV19 and J is TRBJ2-5; 8 bases are shared with TRBD2. The V and J ends lost 3 bases and 3 bases, in that order; junction bases with no gene match: 3. Germline V CDR1 and CDR2: LNHDA, SQIVND (reference sequence). CDR3 size: 14 residues. CDR3 loop: CASSIGGAEETQYF. In DNA, the CDR3 is TGTGCCAGTAGTATCGGGGGGGCGGAAGAGACCCAGTACTTC.

The chain links TRBV28 to TRBJ2-1; 8 bases agree with TRBD1. Germline CDR1 MDHEN, CDR2 SYDVKM. CDR3 length: 14 residues. Trimming removed 2 bases from V and 16 bases from J; junction bases left unmatched: 13. The CDR3 DNA is TGTGCCAGCAGTTTAATCTCCCGACAGGGGCTTCCTTTCTTC. Amino acids: CASSLISRQGLPFF.

The rearrangement joins TRBV11-2 to TRBJ2-7, with a weak D call TRBD2 (6 bases). This CDR3 region has 13 residues. Trimming removed 5 bases from V and 1 base from J, with 9 bases in between. In germline, CDR1 is SGHAT, CDR2 FQNNGV. The DNA for the CDR3 is TGTGCCAGCAGCCAGGGACTTTCCTACGAGCAGTACTTC. This encodes CASSQGLSYEQYF.

The gene calls are TRBV2 and TRBJ2-5; D not resolved. The J call may be mistaken, given a closer DNA end match to TRBJ2-7. The germline gives CDR1 SNHLY, CDR2 FYNNEI. The CDR3 runs 11 residues. CDR3 nucleotides: TGTGCCAGCAGAGAAAACTACGAGCAGTACTTC. This encodes CASRENYEQYF.

This rearrangement joins TRBV27 to TRBJ2-5; 7 bases agree with TRBD1. CDR1 is MNHEY and CDR2 is SMNVEV in the germline V gene (reference sequence). There are 15 residues in the CDR3. V was pared by 3 bases and J by 4 bases, with 8 bases of the junction left unmatched. CDR3 sequence reads: CASSFRQGVPETQYF. The CDR3 region has the DNA TGTGCCAGCAGTTTCAGACAGGGCGTCCCAGAGACCCAGTACTTC.

V usage is TRBV7-9 and J usage is TRBJ1-2, with 7 bases lining up with TRBD1. The germline gives CDR1 SEHNR, CDR2 FQNEAQ (reference sequence). The CDR3 runs to 13 residues. V lost 6 bases to trimming and J lost 8 bases; unmatched junction nucleotides: 9. Here the CDR3 reads CASSRTGEEGYTF. The DNA for the CDR3 is TGTGCCAGCAGTAGAACAGGGGAAGAGGGCTACACCTTC. Combining the CDR3 with reference TRBV7-9 and TRBJ1-2 gives the whole variable domain DTGVSQNPRHKITKRGQNVTFRCDPISEHNRLYWYRQTLGQGPEFLTYFQNEAQLEKSRLLSDRFSAERPKGSFSTLEIQRTEQGDSAMYLCASSRTGEEGYTFGSGTRLTVV.

On this clone: A read error may account for a junction end that differs from germline. The same CDR3 also results from other DNA sequences found in this sample. The chain recombines TRBV6-5 with TRBJ2-7; the match to TRBD2 covers 12 bases. The length of the CDR3 is 16 residues. Germline values: CDR1 MNHEY, CDR2 SVGAGI. The CDR3 here is CASSSLTSGSSYEQYF. CDR3 nucleotides: TGTGCTAGCAGTTCCTTGACTAGCGGGAGCTCCTACGAGCAGTACTTC.

This rearrangement joins TRBV27 to TRBJ2-5; TRBD1 agrees at 7 bases. Germline CDR1 is MNHEY and CDR2 is SMNVEV (reference sequence). The CDR3 has 15 amino acids. V shed 3 bases, J shed 4 bases, and the junction held 8 bases outside the gene matches. DNA for the CDR3: TGTGCCAGCAGTTTTGATGAAGGGGGCTTAGAGACCCAGTACTTC. Translating gives CASSFDEGGLETQYF.

The genes are TRBV5-4 and TRBJ1-1; D is undetermined. The germline V gene has CDR1 SGHNT and CDR2 YYREEE (reference sequence). The ends were cut back, 4 bases at V and 4 bases at J, with 11 bases in the middle. CDR3 size: 13 residues. In DNA, the CDR3 is TGTGCCAGCAGCCAAACACAAAGCACTGAAGCTTTCTTT. Translation gives CASSQTQSTEAFF.

This rearrangement joins TRBV10-3 to TRBJ2-7, with a tentative D call TRBD1 (6 bases). The germline CDR1 and CDR2 sequences are ENHRY and SYGVKD. The CDR3 length is 12 residues. The ends were cut back, 5 bases at V and 5 bases at J, with 10 bases in the middle. CDR3 bases: TGTGCCATCAGTTCAGGGGTCCACGAGCAGTACTTC. It translates to CAISSGVHEQYF.

Comment on this clone: The same CDR3 arises from other DNA sequences in this sample as well. This sequence joins TRBV29-1 and TRBJ1-1, with D maybe TRBD1 (6 bases). CDR3 length: 13 amino acids. Between the trimmed V and J ends, which lost 8 bases and 5 bases, there was a span of 18 bases. Germline V lookup: CDR1 SQVTM, CDR2 ANQGSEA. The CDR3 here is CSSWRGGGTEAFF. For the CDR3, the DNA is TGCAGCTCCTGGCGGGGAGGGGGGACTGAAGCTTTCTTT.

The gene calls are TRBV7-2 and TRBJ2-1; 8 positions match TRBD1. The junction had 4 bases not matched to a gene; V was cut back by 7 bases and J by 5 bases. The length of the CDR3 is 13 residues. Germline CDR1 SGHTA, CDR2 FQGNSA. The CDR3 DNA follows: TGTGCCAGCATCACGGACAGGGACAATGAGCAGTTCTTC. This sequence encodes CASITDRDNEQFF.

The chain couples TRBV28 to TRBJ1-3; weak D call: TRBD1 (6 bases). CDR1 is MDHEN and CDR2 is SYDVKM in the germline V gene. The CDR3 consists of 14 residues. The V end lost 10 bases, the J end lost 1 base, and 14 bases lay between the germline ends. Here the CDR3 reads CATQWTASGNTIYF. The CDR3 DNA reads as TGTGCCACCCAGTGGACAGCATCTGGAAACACCATATATTTT. Full variable domain (outside the CDR3, taken from reference TRBV28 and TRBJ1-3): DVKVTQSSRYLVKRTGEKVFLECVQDMDHENMFWYRQDPGLGLRLIYFSYDVKMKEKGDIPEGYSVSREKKERFSLILESASTNQTSMYLCATQWTASGNTIYFGEGSWLTVV.

About this clone: A junction end diverges from the germline sequence, so it may reflect a read error. This same CDR3 is encoded by further DNA sequences in the sample. V and J are TRBV10-3 and TRBJ2-7; possibly TRBD1 for D (6 bases). CDR3 length: 16 residues. CDR1 ENHRY and CDR2 SYGVKD come from the germline V gene. The chain's CDR3 is CAISEPRTDITYEQYF. The CDR3 DNA is TGTGCCATCAGTGAGCCACGGACAGATATCACCTACGAACAGTACTTC.

The chain combines TRBV5-1 with TRBJ2-1; 8 nucleotides line up with TRBD1. Germline V CDR1 and CDR2: SGHRS, YFSETQ. This CDR3 has 15 residues. V gave up 3 bases and J gave up 0 bases; unmatched junction bases: 2. CDR3 residues: CASSYGQGSYNEQFF. The DNA of the CDR3 is TGCGCCAGCAGCTATGGACAGGGCTCCTACAATGAGCAGTTCTTC.

V and J are TRBV7-2 and TRBJ2-6, with 8 bases fitting TRBD1. This CDR3 is built from 14 residues. CDR1 and CDR2 from the germline V gene are SGHTA and FQGNSA. The J segment lost 9 bases and the V segment lost 6 bases, leaving 7 bases of the junction unmatched. CDR3 bases: TGTGCCAGCAGTCGAGGACAGGGTGGCAACGTCCTGACTTTC. This translates into CASSRGQGGNVLTF.

The rearrangement links TRBV2 to TRBJ1-4; maybe TRBD1 (5 bases). The CDR3 spans 13 residues. Germline values: CDR1 SNHLY, CDR2 FYNNEI. V dropped 5 bases and J dropped 5 bases, with 9 bases sitting between them. The CDR3 nucleotides read TGTGCCAGCAGTCAGGGTTGGAATGAAAAACTGTTTTTT. Translating gives CASSQGWNEKLFF.

The genes are TRBV5-4 and TRBJ2-3; TRBD2 matches at 8 bases. The CDR3 loop spans 15 amino acids. Germline CDR1 SGHNT, CDR2 YYREEE (reference sequence). V gave up 2 bases and J gave up 0 bases; unmatched junction bases: 2. The CDR3 loop reads CASSLQRGSTDTQYF. The DNA for the CDR3 is TGTGCCAGCAGCTTACAGCGGGGGAGCACAGATACGCAGTATTTT.

The J gene is TRBJ2-3, the V gene TRBV15; D may be TRBD2 (7 bases). The CDR3 runs to 15 residues. CDR1 LNHNV and CDR2 YYDKDF come from the germline V gene (reference sequence). Trimming pared 3 bases from V and 2 bases from J, leaving 12 bases between. CDR3 sequence: CATSRGGALTDTQYF. The CDR3 DNA reads as TGTGCCACCAGCAGGGGGGGGGCTCTCACAGATACGCAGTATTTT.

J is TRBJ2-3 and V is TRBV5-8; 7 bases align to TRBD2. The germline V gene has CDR1 SGHTS and CDR2 YDEGEE. The ends lost 0 bases at V and 3 bases at J; junction bases unmatched: 4. The CDR3 totals 15 residues. CDR3 residues: CASSLAGGSTDTQYF. The CDR3 bases are TGTGCCAGCAGCTTGGCCGGGGGGAGTACAGATACGCAGTATTTT.

This chain links TRBV5-1 with TRBJ2-3, with 8 positions matching TRBD2. The CDR3 has 14 amino acids. V dropped 4 bases and J dropped 4; count of bases not matched to a gene: 5. Germline CDR1 reads SGHRS; CDR2 reads YFSETQ. In nucleotides, the CDR3 is TGCGCCAGCAGCCTGGGACTAGGGCCAGATACGCAGTATTTT. Residues: CASSLGLGPDTQYF.

This rearrangement joins TRBV7-9 to TRBJ1-3, with TRBD1 matching 7 bases. V shed 1 base, J shed 0 bases, and the junction held 6 bases outside the gene matches. This CDR3 region has 17 residues. Germline CDR1 is SEHNR and CDR2 is FQNEAQ (reference sequence). As DNA, the CDR3 is TGTGCCAGCAGCTTAGAGGGGGCCTGGAGCTCTGGAAACACCATATATTTT. Its protein product is CASSLEGAWSSGNTIYF.

The chain is built from TRBV28 and TRBJ1-5; 7 nucleotides line up with TRBD1. Germline trimming cut 6 bases from V and 2 bases from J; bases unmatched to any gene: 4. The CDR3 contains 14 residues. CDR1 and CDR2 from the germline V gene are MDHEN and SYDVKM. The CDR3 DNA is TGTGCCAGCAGGGCCGGGACAGGCAATCAGCCCCAGCATTTT. Translated, it gives CASRAGTGNQPQHF.